Shown below are 13 T cell receptor beta chains from a single sample sequenced in a study of blood T cell repertoires in COVID-19. Produced via immunoSEQ multiplex PCR; TCRdb's table is partial and in-frame only. The sample yields approximately 75,000 clones, around 89% seen once. Input material: peripheral blood. Receptors originate from a man aged 60-69 years with acute or convalescent COVID-19.

This chain joins TRBV5-1 and TRBJ2-3; D possibly corresponds to TRBD1 (6 bases). Germline V gene sequence: CDR1 SGHRS, CDR2 YFSETQ. V gave up 4 bases and J gave up 2 bases, with 11 bases separating them. The CDR3 length is 14 residues. In DNA, the CDR3 is TGCGCCAGCAGCCAAAGACAGGTCACAGATACGCAGTATTTT. Amino acid sequence: CASSQRQVTDTQYF.

This clone has only a few counts. The gene calls are TRBV2 and TRBJ2-7; weak D call: TRBD1 (6 bases). The CDR3 runs to 14 residues. The V and J ends lost 1 base and 6 bases respectively, with 13 bases between them. CDR1 is SNHLY, CDR2 FYNNEI, per germline. The CDR3 loop is CASSEEQGAREQYF. The CDR3 DNA reads TGTGCCAGCAGTGAAGAACAGGGAGCGCGCGAGCAGTACTTC.

The chain joins TRBV9 to TRBJ1-6; D may be TRBD1 (6 bases). The germline V and J ends were trimmed by 4 bases and 11 bases, with 13 bases remaining between them. The CDR3 totals 13 residues. Per the germline V gene, CDR1 is SGDLS and CDR2 is YYNGEE. The CDR3 sequence is CASSPRPGAPLHF. The CDR3 nucleotides read TGTGCCAGCAGCCCCCGTCCAGGGGCACCCCTCCACTTT.

The gene calls are TRBV5-1 and TRBJ2-5; 9 positions match TRBD1. Germline CDR1 SGHRS, CDR2 YFSETQ. The junction had 4 bases not matched to a gene; V was cut back by 3 bases and J by 4 bases. The CDR3 runs 14 residues. CDR3: CASSSQGAGETQYF. In nucleotides, the CDR3 is TGCGCCAGCAGCTCACAGGGGGCAGGAGAGACCCAGTACTTC.

This clone has more than one count but fewer than ten. This chain connects TRBV7-9 to TRBJ1-2; D gene uncertain. This CDR3 has 15 residues. The ends were cut back, 5 bases at V and 3 bases at J, with 16 bases in the middle. Germline V gene lookup returns CDR1 SEHNR and CDR2 FQNEAQ (reference sequence). CDR3 sequence (DNA): TGTGCCAGCAGCCCACCTGGAGAGAGCCACTATGGCTACACCTTC. Its translation: CASSPPGESHYGYTF. Based on the CDR3 plus reference TRBV7-9 and TRBJ1-2, the full variable domain is DTGVSQNPRHKITKRGQNVTFRCDPISEHNRLYWYRQTLGQGPEFLTYFQNEAQLEKSRLLSDRFSAERPKGSFSTLEIQRTEQGDSAMYLCASSPPGESHYGYTFGSGTRLTVV.

The rearrangement uses TRBV7-9 and TRBJ2-1, with TRBD2 identical over 7 bases. CDR1 and CDR2 from the germline V gene are SEHNR and FQNEAQ (reference sequence). With 6 bases clipped from V and 2 bases from J, the junction kept 7 bases outside the gene matches. The CDR3 extends over 15 amino acids. The CDR3, as DNA: TGTGCCAGCAGTCCGGGACTATTCCCCTACAATGAGCAGTTCTTC. Residues: CASSPGLFPYNEQFF.

The chain links TRBV30 to TRBJ2-3; D gene uncertain. The V gene lost 3 bases and the J gene lost 5 bases, with 12 bases spanning the gap. The CDR3 contains 13 residues. Germline-derived CDR1 and CDR2 are GTSNPN and SVGIG (reference sequence). In nucleotides, the CDR3 is TGTGCCTGGAGCGTTGACTTAGAAGATACGCAGTATTTT. As protein: CAWSVDLEDTQYF.

This chain joins TRBV5-6 and TRBJ1-2; D is perhaps TRBD1 (5 bases). CDR3 size: 14 residues. With 2 bases removed from V and 3 bases from J, the gap between germline ends came to 11 bases. CDR1 is SGHDT, CDR2 YYEEEE, per germline. The CDR3 sequence: CASSFAGSDYGYTF. As DNA, the CDR3 is TGTGCCAGCAGCTTCGCAGGGTCGGACTATGGCTACACCTTC.

This clone was seen a few times. The chain couples TRBV12-3 or TRBV12-4 to TRBJ1-6, with 7 bases identical to TRBD1. The length of the CDR3 is 13 residues. V lost 6 bases and J lost 8; bases outside the gene matches: 4. Written as DNA, the CDR3 is TGTGCCAGCAGGGGACAGACGGATTCACCCCTCCACTTT. It yields the protein CASRGQTDSPLHF.

J is TRBJ2-1 and V is TRBV29-1; tentatively, D is TRBD2 (6 bases). CDR3 size: 11 residues. Per germline, CDR1 SQVTM and CDR2 ANQGSEA. The CDR3 coding sequence is TGCAGTGGCACAGGAGGGAATGAGCAGTTCTTC. The encoded protein is CSGTGGNEQFF.

The chain has TRBV19 and TRBJ2-7; 7 bases are shared with TRBD1. The CDR3 has 16 amino acids. The V segment lost 2 bases and the J segment 2 bases; nucleotides outside the gene matches: 9. Germline values: CDR1 LNHDA, CDR2 SQIVND (reference sequence). Written as DNA, the CDR3 is TGTGCCAGTAGTATACGTAGGGACAGAGTTCCCTACGAGCAGTACTTC. Translating it yields CASSIRRDRVPYEQYF.

The chain couples TRBV6-1 to TRBJ2-5, with D possibly TRBD1 on 5 matching bases. With 6 bases removed from V and 3 bases from J, the gap between germline ends came to 17 bases. Per germline, CDR1 MNHNS and CDR2 SASEGT. This CDR3 has 15 amino acids. The CDR3 reads CASSDSKGWEETQYF. CDR3 nucleotides: TGTGCCAGCAGCGACAGCAAAGGTTGGGAAGAGACCCAGTACTTC.

J is TRBJ1-2 and V is TRBV15; D possibly corresponds to TRBD1 (6 bases). Germline V gene sequence: CDR1 LNHNV, CDR2 YYDKDF (reference sequence). The CDR3 covers 14 residues. The V end lost 1 base, the J end lost 8 bases, and 14 bases lay between the germline ends. The CDR3 sequence is CATSRGGGEGGYTF. The CDR3 bases are TGTGCCACCAGCAGAGGAGGGGGGGAAGGAGGCTACACCTTC. Full variable domain (missing parts from reference TRBV15 and TRBJ1-2): DAMVIQNPRYQVTQFGKPVTLSCSQTLNHNVMYWYQQKSSQAPKLLFHYYDKDFNNEADTPDNFQSRRPNTSFCFLDIRSPGLGDTAMYLCATSRGGGEGGYTFGSGTRLTVV.